A selection of T cell receptor beta chains follows, all from one sample in a study of shared clonotypes between healthy human individuals. Using immunoSEQ multiplex PCR, the repertoire was profiled, and TCRdb retains in-frame clones only, with some absent. The sample includes roughly 1,000,000 clones, about four fifths of them seen just once. What was sequenced was memory CD4+ T cells from PBMCs. These receptors were collected from a man aged 18 to 30 in good health. Some clones in this sample may be carry-over from other donors' samples. The CDR3 runs from the conserved cysteine through the conserved F or W. The D gene is left open where the match is weak. Only some rows state a clone size, as once, few, many or a class for expanded clones.

>-|TRBV5-4|TRBJ2-1|-
TGTGCCAGCAGCTTTAAGGATGGGAGCAATGAGCAGTTCTTC
CASSFKDGSNEQFF
>TRBD2|TRBV11-2|TRBJ2-3|-
TGTGCCAGCAGCTCCGGAGGGACTAGCGCTAGCACAGATACGCAGTATTTT
CASSSGGTSASTDTQYF
>-|TRBV5-1|TRBJ2-2|once
TGCGCCAGCAGACTCGCAGGGGACACCGGGGAGCTGTTTTTT
CASRLAGDTGELFF
>-|TRBV11-2|TRBJ1-5|once
TGTGCCAGCAGCGCTGGGGCGGGGCCCCAGCATTTT
CASSAGAGPQHF
>-|TRBV7-3|TRBJ2-5|-
TGTGCCAGCAGCCGCCACGCCAGCGAGACCCAGTACTTC
CASSRHASETQYF
>TRBD1|TRBV5-4|TRBJ2-7|-
TGTGCCAGCAGCTTGAGAGTAGGGGACAGGGCCCCCTACGAGCAGTACTTC
CASSLRVGDRAPYEQYF
>-|TRBV11-2|TRBJ2-5|-
TGTGCCAGCAGCCGGAACCAAGAGACCCAGTACTTC
CASSRNQETQYF
>TRBD2|TRBV28|TRBJ2-7|-
TGTGCCAGCAGTCGCCCCCCAGGGGCCAAGACTAGCGGGGACTCCTACGAGCAGTACTTC
CASSRPPGAKTSGDSYEQYF
>-|TRBV18|TRBJ2-5|-
TGTGCCAGCTCACCACTGGCCGGGTTAGGACCCAGCGGACAAGAGACCCAGTACTTC
CASSPLAGLGPSGQETQYF
>-|TRBV5-6|TRBJ2-5|-
TGTGCCAGCAGCTTGGGGCGGATGTGGGGGCGAGAGACCCAGTACTTC
CASSLGRMWGRETQYF
>-|TRBV25-1|TRBJ2-7|-
TGTGCCAGCAGTGATATGGCCAGTAACTCCTACGAGCAGTACTTC
CASSDMASNSYEQYF
>TRBD2|TRBV4-2|TRBJ2-3|-
TGTGCCAGCAGCCAAGAACTAGCGGGAGGGGCTGGCACAGATACGCAGTATTTT
CASSQELAGGAGTDTQYF
>-|TRBV1|TRBJ1-4|-
TGCACCAGCAGCCAAGGGGGACAGGGGAGGGTAACTAATGAAAAACTGTTTTTT
CTSSQGGQGRVTNEKLFF
>-|TRBV7-2|TRBJ1-5|-
TGTGCCAGCAGCTTAGACAGGAGCTATCAGCCCCAGCATTTT
CASSLDRSYQPQHF
>-|TRBV7-9|TRBJ1-4|few
TGTGCCAGCAGCTTAATGGGCGGTGAAAAACTGTTTTTT
CASSLMGGEKLFF
>TRBD2|TRBV7-3|TRBJ2-7|-
TGTGCCAGCAGCCTTCTAGCGGGAGGCTACGAGCAGTACTTC
CASSLLAGGYEQYF
>-|TRBV6-1|TRBJ2-7|once
TGTGCCAGCAGTGGCCCCCTCTCTTCTTGGAAAGAGCAGTACTTC
CASSGPLSSWKEQYF
>TRBD1|TRBV7-2|TRBJ2-7|-
TGTGCCAGCAGCTTTGGGACAGGCCTGAGGGGGCAGTACTTC
CASSFGTGLRGQYF
>TRBD1|TRBV6-1|TRBJ1-2|-
TGTGCCAGCAGTCCCCGACAGGGGGGCTACACCTTC
CASSPRQGGYTF
>TRBD2|TRBV9|TRBJ2-3|once
TGTGCCAGCAGCGTAGGGGTCTGGCGGGAGGGGACGGGAGATACGCAGTATTTT
CASSVGVWREGTGDTQYF
>TRBD1|TRBV5-4|TRBJ1-2|-
TGTGCCAGCAGCCCCTCCGTGGGACAGAACTATGGCTACACCTTC
CASSPSVGQNYGYTF
>-|TRBV18|TRBJ2-3|once
TGTGCCAGCTCACCAGTCGGTGGGTCAGATACGCAGTATTTT
CASSPVGGSDTQYF
>TRBD1|TRBV11-2|TRBJ1-4|-
TGTGCCAGCAGCACACAGGGGTCCGCAGAAAAACTGTTTTTT
CASSTQGSAEKLFF
>-|TRBV6-5|TRBJ1-5|-
TGTGCCAGCAGACCAGGACAGACCCCCAATCAGCCCCAGCATTTT
CASRPGQTPNQPQHF
>TRBD2|TRBV5-4|TRBJ2-5|-
TGTGCCAGCAGCTTGGATGGCGGGAGGAAGGCTCAAGAGACCCAGTACTTC
CASSLDGGRKAQETQYF
>-|TRBV28|TRBJ1-3|once
TGTGCCAGCAGTTCCCGAGGACACGGGCGAAACACCATATATTTT
CASSSRGHGRNTIYF
>TRBD2|TRBV15|TRBJ2-1|-
TGTGCCACCGGCAGAGATACGGGAGGGAACAATGAGCAGTTCTTC
CATGRDTGGNNEQFF
>-|TRBV28|TRBJ2-2|-
TGTGCCAGCCACGGCGGTGGGGAGCTGTTTTTT
CASHGGGELFF
>-|TRBV30|TRBJ1-1|-
TGTGCCTGGAGTTTAGGCCTCATGAACACTGAAGCTTTCTTT
CAWSLGLMNTEAFF
>TRBD1|TRBV7-3|TRBJ1-1|-
TGTGCCAGCAGCTTAAGCCCCGACAGGGGGCCTGAAGCTTTCTTT
CASSLSPDRGPEAFF
>TRBD2|TRBV7-9|TRBJ2-5|-
TGTGCCAGCAGCCCCGGACTAGCGGGAGGAGTAGAGACCCAGTACTTC
CASSPGLAGGVETQYF
>-|TRBV7-9|TRBJ1-3|-
TGTGCCAGCAGTTACATGACACTATTCTCTGGAAACACCATATATTTT
CASSYMTLFSGNTIYF